This T cell receptor (beta chain) comes out of a study of cytomegalovirus exposure and HLA in healthy donors. Study outcomes and limitations: Most likely, a cluster of highly shared sequence variants arose as a sequencing artifact. Most CMV-associated TCR beta chains were later found to appear HLA-restricted. Among immune exposure information, only CMV serostatus was available.

This clone turned up a few times. Its antigen is undetermined. Researchers ran the PCR with 60 Vbeta and 13 Jbeta primers. Clones were read by immunoSEQ multiplex PCR, and TCRdb kept only the in-frame ones, dropping some. The sample shows 200,000 to 300,000 clones, 80% to 90% of them seen only once. Donors counted as nominally healthy when sampled, yet unrecorded immune exposures were likely. This CDR3 has 18 residues. Germline values: CDR1 KGHSH, CDR2 LQKENI. V was pared by 0 bases and J by 1 base, with 6 bases of the junction left unmatched. The sequenced sample consisted of PBMCs. The clonotype originates from a middle-aged woman in good health and CMV-seropositive. V and J are TRBV18 and TRBJ1-1, with 12 bases matching TRBD1. In DNA form, the CDR3 reads TGTGCCAGCTCACCACCAGGCGGGACAGGGGGCAGGAACACTGAAGCTTTCTTT. It is translated as CASSPPGGTGGRNTEAFF.